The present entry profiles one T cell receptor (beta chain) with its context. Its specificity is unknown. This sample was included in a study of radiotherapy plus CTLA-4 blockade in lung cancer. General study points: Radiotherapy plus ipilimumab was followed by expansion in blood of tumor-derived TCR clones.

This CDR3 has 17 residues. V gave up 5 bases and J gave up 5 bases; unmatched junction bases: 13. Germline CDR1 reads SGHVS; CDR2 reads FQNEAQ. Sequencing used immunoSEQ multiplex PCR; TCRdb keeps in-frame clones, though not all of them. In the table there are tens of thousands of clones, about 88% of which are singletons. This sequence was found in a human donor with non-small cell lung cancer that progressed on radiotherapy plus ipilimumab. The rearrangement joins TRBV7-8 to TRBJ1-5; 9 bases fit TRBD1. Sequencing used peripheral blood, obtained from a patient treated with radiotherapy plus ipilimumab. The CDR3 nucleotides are TGTGCCAGCAGCAGAAGTGGTGGACAGGGGTTCCATCAGCCCCAGCATTTT. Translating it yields CASSRSGGQGFHQPQHF.